This paragraph covers one T cell receptor (beta chain) sequence. No antigen is known for it. Reprocessing the 5' RACE reads, TCRdb reports a single entry for every CDR3 protein and omits DNA. This listing includes 150,000 to 180,000 distinct CDR3 sequences. These data are taken from a study of T cells expressing NK-cell markers. Whole-study context: Sorted CD3+CD56-NKG2C+, CD3+CD56+NKG2C- and CD3+CD56+NKG2C+ T cells were the source of the TCR beta repertoires.

Study-wide points: Leadership of the CD3+CD56-NKG2C+ fraction also belonged to these clonotypes in four donors.

The CDR3 is 15 residues long. Germline CDR1 is MNHNS and CDR2 is SASEGT. This chain links TRBV6-1 with TRBJ2-6; TCRdb selects TRBD1, and the lack of DNA leaves this call unchecked. The source material was blood T cells: a sorted CD56 or NKG2C T cell subset, CD4+ or CD8+ T cells, or bulk PBMC T cells (not recorded which). This TCR was recovered from a woman aged 45-65 years in good health. The chain's CDR3 is CASSEGTAGANVLTF.